What follows are 18 T cell receptor beta chains derived from one specimen sequenced in a study of blood T cell repertoires in COVID-19. Assay used: immunoSEQ multiplex PCR; TCRdb lists only in-frame clones, some missing. This repertoire shows around 360,000 clones, about 90% found once; its top ten account for under 11%. The sequencing sample was made of peripheral blood. The receptors were gathered from a young woman with COVID-19, enrolled during active disease.

This clone was counted a single time. The chain uses TRBV30 and TRBJ2-7; TRBD1 matches at 8 bases. The CDR3 is made up of 14 amino acids. CDR1 GTSNPN and CDR2 SVGIG come from the germline V gene (reference sequence). Trimming took 3 bases from V and 2 from J; bases not matched to a gene: 6. CDR3 in amino acids: CAWREQGGAYEQYF. CDR3 sequence (DNA): TGTGCCTGGAGGGAACAGGGGGGAGCCTACGAGCAGTACTTC.

The rearrangement uses TRBV7-9 and TRBJ2-1, with a tentative D call TRBD2 (5 bases). The CDR3 spans 13 residues. Germline CDR1 SEHNR, CDR2 FQNEAQ (reference sequence). V dropped 3 bases and J dropped 4 bases, with 7 bases sitting between them. The CDR3: CASSFSGYNEQFF. Here the CDR3 DNA reads TGTGCCAGCAGCTTTTCGGGATACAATGAGCAGTTCTTC.

The genes are TRBV11-2 and TRBJ2-7; D is undetermined. Per the germline V gene, CDR1 is SGHAT and CDR2 is FQNNGV. The ends were cut back, 4 bases at V and 5 bases at J, with 18 bases in the middle. CDR3 length: 15 residues. The CDR3 spells CASSSRRLPAHEQYF. CDR3 DNA sequence: TGTGCCAGCAGCTCTAGGCGGCTACCGGCCCACGAGCAGTACTTC.

The rearrangement uses TRBV9 and TRBJ1-1, with D possibly matching TRBD1 (6 bases). The CDR3 is 15 residues long. V was pared by 0 bases and J by 0 bases, with 9 bases between. CDR1 and CDR2 from the germline V gene are SGDLS and YYNGEE. The CDR3 is CASSVDGGMNTEAFF. The CDR3 DNA follows: TGTGCCAGCAGCGTAGATGGGGGCATGAACACTGAAGCTTTCTTT.

There are a few counts of this clone. The chain links TRBV5-1 to TRBJ2-7; 9 nucleotides line up with TRBD1. There are 14 residues in the CDR3. Germline loops: CDR1 SGHRS, CDR2 YFSETQ. After removal of 4 bases from V and 3 bases from J, the junction contained 5 bases not matched to a gene. The CDR3: CASSPGTGNYEQYF. In nucleotides, the CDR3 is TGCGCCAGCAGCCCCGGGACAGGGAACTACGAGCAGTACTTC. Drawing the rest from reference TRBV5-1 and TRBJ2-7, the complete variable domain is KAGVTQTPRYLIKTRGQQVTLSCSPISGHRSVSWYQQTPGQGLQFLFEYFSETQRNKGNFPGRFSGRQFSNSRSEMNVSTLELGDSALYLCASSPGTGNYEQYFGPGTRLTVT.

J is TRBJ2-7 and V is TRBV2; D is perhaps TRBD2 (7 bases). The CDR3 runs to 13 residues. Germline V gives CDR1 SNHLY, CDR2 FYNNEI. V lost 8 bases and J 9 bases, leaving 20 bases between the germline ends. DNA of the CDR3: TGTGCCAGCGGGGGGGACAAGTACGCGGTGCAGTACTTC. It translates to CASGGDKYAVQYF. Full variable domain (remainder filled in from reference TRBV2 and TRBJ2-7): EPEVTQTPSHQVTQMGQEVILRCVPISNHLYFYWYRQILGQKVEFLVSFYNNEISEKSEIFDDQFSVERPDGSNFTLKIRSTKLEDSAMYFCASGGDKYAVQYFGPGTRLTVT.

The V gene is TRBV15, the J gene TRBJ2-5; 12 nucleotides agree with TRBD2. The germline V gene encodes CDR1 LNHNV and CDR2 YYDKDF (reference sequence). This CDR3 is built from 16 residues. With 0 bases clipped from V and 5 bases from J, the junction kept 4 bases outside the gene matches. CDR3 DNA sequence: TGTGCCACCAGCAGAGACCTAGCGGGAGGGTCGGAGACCCAGTACTTC. This sequence encodes CATSRDLAGGSETQYF. Variable domain in full (rest from reference TRBV15 and TRBJ2-5): DAMVIQNPRYQVTQFGKPVTLSCSQTLNHNVMYWYQQKSSQAPKLLFHYYDKDFNNEADTPDNFQSRRPNTSFCFLDIRSPGLGDTAMYLCATSRDLAGGSETQYFGPGTRLLVL.

This chain joins TRBV30 and TRBJ2-6; TRBD2 might be the D (5 bases). CDR1 and CDR2 (germline): GTSNPN, SVGIG (reference sequence). The V end lost 5 bases, the J end lost 4 bases, and 24 bases lay between the germline ends. CDR3 length: 18 residues. Here the CDR3 reads CAWGGSYGRGIGANVLTF. The CDR3 region has the DNA TGTGCCTGGGGAGGAAGTTATGGAAGAGGGATCGGGGCCAACGTCCTGACTTTC. Full variable domain (rest looked up from reference TRBV30 and TRBJ2-6): SQTIHQWPATLVQPVGSPLSLECTVEGTSNPNLYWYRQAAGRGLQLLFYSVGIGQISSEVPQNLSASRPQDRQFILSSKKLLLSDSGFYLCAWGGSYGRGIGANVLTFGAGSRLTVL.

V usage is TRBV9 and J usage is TRBJ1-2, with 7 bases fitting TRBD1. CDR3 length equals 14 residues. V lost 2 bases and J lost 7; bases outside the gene matches: 8. Germline assignment: CDR1 SGDLS and CDR2 YYNGEE. In nucleotides, the CDR3 is TGTGCCAGCAGCGTCAAGGACAGGACTACTGGCTACACCTTC. Encoded protein: CASSVKDRTTGYTF.

This chain connects TRBV25-1 to TRBJ1-2, with 9 bases that match TRBD1. From germline, CDR1 is MGHDK and CDR2 SYGVNS. V was clipped by 6 bases and J by 4 bases; unmatched bases: 3. The CDR3 consists of 13 residues. The CDR3 protein is CASSMTGGYGYTF. The CDR3 region has the DNA TGTGCCAGCAGCATGACAGGGGGCTATGGCTACACCTTC.

This clone appeared once. The CDR3 sequence is CASSPGTSGRGSGANVLTF. For the CDR3, the DNA is TGTGCCAGCAGCCCCGGGACTAGCGGGAGGGGCTCTGGGGCCAACGTCCTGACTTTC. V usage is TRBV11-3 and J usage is TRBJ2-6; the match to TRBD2 covers 16 bases. V shed 5 bases, J shed 0 bases, and the junction held 4 bases outside the gene matches. Per the germline V gene, CDR1 is SGHNT and CDR2 is YENEEA. This CDR3 spans 19 amino acids.

This clone appeared once. The DNA for the CDR3 is TGTGCCAGCAGCCAGGGCAGCCGGAGAGGTCAGCCCCAGCATTTT. Amino acid sequence: CASSQGSRRGQPQHF. V and J are TRBV11-2 and TRBJ1-5, with D possibly matching TRBD1 (5 bases). V was clipped by 5 bases and J by 6 bases, with 17 bases between them. CDR1 and CDR2 from the germline V gene are SGHAT and FQNNGV. This CDR3 has 15 residues.

The chain employs TRBV7-3 and TRBJ2-3, with 12 bases fitting TRBD2. The CDR3 consists of 16 residues. Germline trimming cut 5 bases from V and 6 bases from J; bases unmatched to any gene: 9. Germline assignment: CDR1 SGHTA and CDR2 FQGTGA. DNA for the CDR3: TGTGCCAGCAGCCCCGAGCGACTAGCGGGAGTGGATACGCAGTATTTT. It translates to CASSPERLAGVDTQYF.

The CDR3 DNA reads TGTGCCAGCAGTATACGGACAGGGGACGGGAATGGCTACACCTTC. It is translated as CASSIRTGDGNGYTF. The rearrangement uses TRBV27 and TRBJ1-2; 9 positions match TRBD1. The germline gives CDR1 MNHEY, CDR2 SMNVEV (reference sequence). The CDR3 is 15 residues long. The J segment lost 6 bases and the V segment lost 5 bases, leaving 10 bases of the junction unmatched.

This chain links TRBV28 with TRBJ2-7, with D possibly TRBD1 on 6 matching bases. The CDR3 extends over 12 amino acids. Germline V gene lookup returns CDR1 MDHEN and CDR2 SYDVKM. V was cut by 7 bases and J by 0 bases, with 7 bases left in between. CDR3 coding DNA: TGTGCCAGCAAGGACAGCTCCTACGAGCAGTACTTC. Protein product: CASKDSSYEQYF.

There are a few counts of this clone. Here the CDR3 reads CASSWGQPSYEQYF. The CDR3 DNA sequence: TGCGCCAGCAGCTGGGGACAGCCCTCCTACGAGCAGTACTTC. The chain couples TRBV5-1 to TRBJ2-7, with 7 bases aligning to TRBD1. The CDR3 totals 14 residues. J was trimmed by 0 bases and V by 3 bases; bases with no gene match: 3. Germline CDR1 SGHRS, CDR2 YFSETQ.

The chain couples TRBV5-5 to TRBJ2-7; a weak D match, TRBD2 (6 bases). The V end was cut by 1 base, the J end by 0 bases, with 17 bases between. CDR1 SGHKS and CDR2 YYEKEE come from the germline V gene (reference sequence). The CDR3 is 17 amino acids. The CDR3 region has the DNA TGTGCCAGCAGCTTGCGGGGTAGCGGCTCCTTCTCCTACGAGCAGTACTTC. This translates into CASSLRGSGSFSYEQYF.

This chain uses TRBV18 with TRBJ2-3; TRBD1 matches at 8 bases. V shed 3 bases, J shed 0 bases, and the junction held 2 bases outside the gene matches. Per germline, CDR1 KGHSH and CDR2 LQKENI. The CDR3 consists of 15 residues. The CDR3 sequence: CASSPGQASTDTQYF. The CDR3 nucleotides read TGTGCCAGCTCACCGGGACAGGCAAGCACAGATACGCAGTATTTT.